Listed here are 19 T cell receptor beta chains from one sample, sequenced in a study of blood T cell repertoires in COVID-19. Sequenced by immunoSEQ multiplex PCR; TCRdb stores in-frame clones only, minus some. The profile covers about 240,000 clones, with roughly 90% appearing a single time and under 6.5% taken by the ten largest. Sequencing was done on a sample of peripheral blood. These receptors all come from a man between 60 and 75 years old with acute or convalescent COVID-19.

This rearrangement joins TRBV27 to TRBJ1-2, with TRBD1 identical over 9 bases. CDR1 MNHEY and CDR2 SMNVEV come from the germline V gene (reference sequence). This CDR3 comprises 13 residues. V shed 3 bases, J shed 8 bases, and the junction held 4 bases outside the gene matches. CDR3 nucleotides: TGTGCCAGCAGTTTCAGGGACAGGGAAGGCTACACCTTC. Its protein product is CASSFRDREGYTF.

The chain recombines TRBV18 with TRBJ1-3, with D possibly being TRBD1 (6 bases). The CDR3 has 16 residues. The germline V and J ends were trimmed by 5 bases and 0 bases, with 14 bases remaining between them. The germline CDR1 and CDR2 sequences are KGHSH and LQKENI. CDR3 nucleotides: TGTGCCAGCTCATCCGTGGGGGCCAGCTCTGGAAACACCATATATTTT. The encoded protein is CASSSVGASSGNTIYF. Looking up the rest from reference TRBV18 and TRBJ1-3 gives the full variable domain: NAGVMQNPRHLVRRRGQEARLRCSPMKGHSHVYWYRQLPEEGLKFMVYLQKENIIDESGMPKERFSAEFPKEGPSILRIQQVVRGDSAAYFCASSSVGASSGNTIYFGEGSWLTVV.

The rearrangement uses TRBV6-6 and TRBJ1-2; D may be TRBD1 (6 bases). The CDR3 sequence is 12 residues long. Germline values: CDR1 MNHNY, CDR2 SVGAGI (reference sequence). V lost 6 bases, J lost 4 bases, and 9 bases lay in between. The CDR3: CASSQDSYGYTF. Here the CDR3 DNA reads TGTGCCAGCAGCCAGGACAGCTATGGCTACACCTTC.

V gene TRBV6-5 combines with J gene TRBJ2-1; D unclear. Between the trimmed V and J ends, which lost 6 bases and 7 bases, there was a span of 16 bases. The CDR3 is 14 residues long. The germline gives CDR1 MNHEY, CDR2 SVGAGI. The CDR3 here is CASRPPGYGNEQFF. The DNA for the CDR3 is TGTGCCAGCAGACCCCCCGGGTACGGGAATGAGCAGTTCTTC.

CDR3 sequence reads: CASSFLSYAPSEQETQYF. DNA of the CDR3: TGTGCCAGCAGCTTCCTCAGCTACGCACCTAGTGAGCAAGAGACCCAGTACTTC. The V gene is TRBV5-4, the J gene TRBJ2-5; the D is unclear. This CDR3 comprises 18 residues. Germline V gives CDR1 SGHNT, CDR2 YYREEE (reference sequence). V was shortened by 2 bases and J by 2 bases, with 22 bases between the two germline ends. Based on the CDR3 plus reference TRBV5-4 and TRBJ2-5, the full variable domain is ETGVTQSPTHLIKTRGQQVTLRCSSQSGHNTVSWYQQALGQGPQFIFQYYREEENGRGNFPPRFSGLQFPNYSSELNVNALELDDSALYLCASSFLSYAPSEQETQYFGPGTRLLVL.

The rearrangement uses TRBV24-1 and TRBJ2-1; 9 nucleotides line up with TRBD1. With 4 bases clipped from V and 5 bases from J, the junction kept 5 bases outside the gene matches. The CDR3 is 15 amino acids. CDR1 and CDR2 (germline): KGHDR, SFDVKD. Here the CDR3 DNA reads TGTGCCACCAGTGAGCCTGGGACAGGGCACAATGAGCAGTTCTTC. Protein product: CATSEPGTGHNEQFF.

Concerning this clone itself: The junction departs from the called germline gene at one end, perhaps through a read error. The V call is TRBV28, the J call TRBJ2-3; D possibly corresponds to TRBD1 (7 bases). The CDR3 is 12 amino acids. Germline CDR1 MDHEN, CDR2 SYDVKM. This CDR3 reads CASRGRLDTQYF. DNA for the CDR3: TGTGCAAGCAGGGGGAGGCTGGATACGCAGTATTTT.

CDR3 residues: CASSEAGVSEQFF. The CDR3 DNA follows: TGTGCCAGCAGTGAAGCGGGAGTCAGTGAGCAGTTCTTC. V usage is TRBV6-4 and J usage is TRBJ2-1; 8 positions match TRBD2. The CDR3 totals 13 residues. Looked up from germline, CDR1 is MRHNA and CDR2 is SNTAGT. The V gene end was trimmed by 3 bases and the J gene end by 9 bases; junction bases not matched to a gene: 4.

This sequence joins TRBV15 and TRBJ1-4, with 8 bases aligning to TRBD1. Trimming cost V 4 bases and J 6 bases; bases outside gene matches: 7. The germline V gene has CDR1 LNHNV and CDR2 YYDKDF (reference sequence). This CDR3 region has 15 residues. CDR3 region: CATSTGGREDEKLFF. In nucleotides, the CDR3 is TGTGCCACCAGCACAGGGGGCAGGGAGGATGAAAAACTGTTTTTT.

This clone turned up a few times. Its ends do not fully match the called genes, so a read error is possible. The chain recombines TRBV27 with TRBJ1-4, with a possible D match to TRBD1 (6 bases). Germline V gene sequence: CDR1 MNHEY, CDR2 SMNVEV (reference sequence). CDR3 length: 14 amino acids. CDR3 sequence reads: CTSSTGGGVGKLFF. The CDR3 region has the DNA TGTACCAGCAGCACGGGGGGCGGTGTCGGCAAACTGTTTTTT.

This chain connects TRBV5-1 to TRBJ2-3, with TRBD1 as a possible D gene (6 bases). The CDR3 extends over 16 amino acids. V shed 1 base and J shed 3 bases, with 15 bases lying between them. Germline V gene lookup returns CDR1 SGHRS and CDR2 YFSETQ. CDR3 residues: CASSLNGARGTDTQYF. DNA for the CDR3: TGCGCCAGCAGCTTGAATGGGGCCAGGGGTACAGATACGCAGTATTTT.

The chain links TRBV13 to TRBJ2-7, with D hard to call. V was clipped by 3 bases and J by 0 bases, with 12 bases between them. Germline V lookup: CDR1 PRHDT, CDR2 FYEKMQ (reference sequence). This CDR3 contains 15 residues. DNA of the CDR3: TGTGCCAGCAGCTTTACGGCGGTTTACTCCTACGAGCAGTACTTC. Its protein is CASSFTAVYSYEQYF.

The V gene is TRBV28, the J gene TRBJ1-4; a weak D match, TRBD1 (6 bases). Trimming took 1 base from V and 4 from J, leaving 16 bases between them. Germline V gives CDR1 MDHEN, CDR2 SYDVKM. The CDR3 runs 17 residues. The CDR3 DNA follows: TGTGCCAGCAGTTTATCCCTCCAGGGGCGCTTTAATGAAAAACTGTTTTTT. Translating it yields CASSLSLQGRFNEKLFF.

CDR3 sequence (DNA): TGTGCCAGCAGTTTCCTCTTCGCGGGAACCGGTAACGAGCAGTACTTC. It specifies CASSFLFAGTGNEQYF. J is TRBJ2-7 and V is TRBV6-5; TRBD2 is a possible D gene (6 bases). Germline V gene data show CDR1 as MNHEY and CDR2 as SVGAGI. This CDR3 has 16 residues. V lost 4 bases and J 5 bases, leaving 21 bases between the germline ends.

V and J are TRBV6-2 or TRBV6-3 and TRBJ2-6; 7 nucleotides align to TRBD1. V was clipped by 5 bases and J by 1 base; unmatched bases: 2. CDR1 MNHEY and CDR2 SVGEGT come from the germline V gene. This CDR3 region has 15 residues. CDR3 in DNA: TGTGCCAGCAGTCCCAGGGGGTCTGGGGCCAACGTCCTGACTTTC. This sequence encodes CASSPRGSGANVLTF.

The chain uses TRBV29-1 and TRBJ1-2; TRBD1 is a possible D gene (6 bases). V was clipped by 2 bases and J by 2 bases, with 6 bases between them. The CDR3 is 12 amino acids. Looked up from germline, CDR1 is SQVTM and CDR2 is ANQGSEA. The DNA for the CDR3 is TGCAGCGTTGAACAGGGGAACTATGGCTACACCTTC. Amino acids: CSVEQGNYGYTF.

This clone was seen just once. The rearrangement links TRBV5-6 to TRBJ1-2; 9 bases fit TRBD1. V was pared by 0 bases and J by 3 bases, with 3 bases of the junction left unmatched. The germline gives CDR1 SGHDT, CDR2 YYEEEE. The CDR3 is made up of 15 amino acids. CDR3 loop: CASSLGWTGDYGYTF. The CDR3 nucleotides are TGTGCCAGCAGCTTGGGATGGACAGGGGACTATGGCTACACCTTC.

The genes are TRBV28 and TRBJ2-1, with TRBD2 matching 14 bases. Unmatched junction bases numbered 15, after V lost 0 bases and J lost 8 bases. Germline lookup yields CDR1 MDHEN and CDR2 SYDVKM. The CDR3 totals 20 residues. DNA for the CDR3: TGTGCCAGCAGTTTATGGGATGGGACTAGCGGGAGACTGGTTCGCCATGAGCAGTTCTTC. Protein sequence: CASSLWDGTSGRLVRHEQFF. The full variable domain, completed using reference TRBV28 and TRBJ2-1, is DVKVTQSSRYLVKRTGEKVFLECVQDMDHENMFWYRQDPGLGLRLIYFSYDVKMKEKGDIPEGYSVSREKKERFSLILESASTNQTSMYLCASSLWDGTSGRLVRHEQFFGPGTRLTVL.

This clone was seen a handful of times. The genes are TRBV7-8 and TRBJ2-5; TRBD2 agrees at 9 bases. The CDR3 runs 14 residues. V was clipped by 1 base and J by 3 bases; unmatched bases: 0. The germline CDR1 and CDR2 sequences are SGHVS and FQNEAQ. This CDR3 is CASSLGLAEETQYF. CDR3 DNA sequence: TGTGCCAGCAGCTTAGGACTAGCGGAAGAGACCCAGTACTTC. The full variable domain, in which reference TRBV7-8 and TRBJ2-5 provide the parts outside the CDR3, is GAGVSQSPRYKVAKRGQDVALRCDPISGHVSLFWYQQALGQGPEFLTYFQNEAQLDKSGLPSDRFFAERPEGSVSTLKIQRTQQEDSAVYLCASSLGLAEETQYFGPGTRLLVL.